Listed here are 8 T cell receptor beta chains from one sample, sequenced in a study of relationships among human T cell subsets (dated by TCRdb to the early 2010s). Library preparation was by multiplex PCR. Sequencing was carried out with a 454 GS FLX. Semiquantitative ARM-PCR was used to amplify the TCR alpha and beta CDR3 regions from mRNA. In ARM-PCR, tagged nested gene-specific primers were used first, and communal superprimers then performed exponential amplification. TCRdb passed the public sequencing reads through fastp at Q25 and MiXCR, retaining productive beta sequences. Records with the same CDR3 protein are collapsed into one entry carrying the most frequent genes and DNA. The sample profile shows 4,000 to 6,000 distinct CDR3 sequences; 78% of them were found once. The ten top clones hold over 25% of the sample. Sequenced material: total T cells sorted from blood. What the cell subset or site label conveys for this sample: CD3+ T cells in general. The receptors were sampled from a man aged 35-49 years in good health.

The chain combines TRBV6-1 with TRBJ1-5, with D unresolved. The CDR3 sequence is 13 residues long. In germline, CDR1 is MNHNS, CDR2 SASEGT. Trimming left V 8 bases short and J 3 bases short, with 11 bases between. CDR3 DNA sequence: TGTGCCAGCCAACACGGCTTCAATCAGCCCCAGCATTTT. Translating gives CASQHGFNQPQHF.

The J gene is TRBJ2-5, the V gene TRBV5-1; unclear D gene. Germline-derived CDR1 and CDR2 are SGHRS and YFSETQ. Trimming left V 4 bases short and J 1 base short, with 11 bases between. The CDR3 contains 14 residues. CDR3 nucleotide sequence: TGCGCCAGCAGCGCCCGACGCCCCCAAGAGACCCAGTACTTC. Translation: CASSARRPQETQYF.

This clonotype was seen more than once but under ten times. J is TRBJ1-1 and V is TRBV12-3 or TRBV12-4; no reliable D call. The CDR3 is 12 residues long. V was trimmed by 6 bases and J by 8 bases, leaving 13 bases between them. CDR3: CASSLGVAEAFF. CDR3 DNA sequence: TGTGCCAGCAGCCTCGGGGTAGCAGAAGCTTTCTTT.

The rearrangement uses TRBV20-1 and TRBJ2-1; 8 nucleotides match TRBD1. V shed 6 bases and J 8 bases; nucleotides not matched to a gene: 6. The V gene's germline CDR1 is DFQATT and CDR2 SNEGSKA (reference sequence). The CDR3 is made up of 12 amino acids. In DNA form, the CDR3 reads TGCAGTGCGCCCGGACAGGGCGATGAGCAGTTCTTC. Translated, it gives CSAPGQGDEQFF.

The chain links TRBV20-1 to TRBJ1-5; 11 bases align to TRBD1. The CDR3 runs 15 residues. The ends lost 0 bases at V and 7 bases at J; junction bases unmatched: 5. Germline V gene lookup returns CDR1 DFQATT and CDR2 SNEGSKA (reference sequence). CDR3 nucleotides: TGCAGTGCTAGAGACTTGGGACAGGGGGACCAGCCCCAGCATTTT. This gives the protein CSARDLGQGDQPQHF.

CDR3 nucleotide sequence: TGTGCCAGCAGCCCGCGAGAGGGCCCATACAATGAGCAGTTCTTC. Its protein product is CASSPREGPYNEQFF. The rearrangement uses TRBV7-8 and TRBJ2-1; TRBD2 might be the D (5 bases). Germline lookup yields CDR1 SGHVS and CDR2 FQNEAQ. V lost 5 bases and J 4 bases, leaving 15 bases between the germline ends. This CDR3 contains 15 residues.

The V call is TRBV14, the J call TRBJ2-1, with D possibly TRBD1 on 6 matching bases. The V and J ends lost 1 base and 0 bases respectively, with 7 bases between them. Germline assignment: CDR1 SGHDN and CDR2 FVKESK. There are 15 residues in the CDR3. The CDR3 region is CASSQGRGSYNEQFF. The CDR3 DNA reads TGTGCCAGCAGCCAAGGCAGGGGCTCCTACAATGAGCAGTTCTTC.

This clonotype was observed a few times. The chain has TRBV29-1 and TRBJ2-7; no reliable D call. The CDR3 sequence is 12 residues long. Trimming removed 4 bases at V and 0 bases at J, with 7 bases between. Germline V CDR1 and CDR2: SQVTM, ANQGSEA. CDR3 residues: CSVGADSYEQYF. The CDR3 coding sequence is TGCAGCGTTGGGGCAGACTCCTACGAGCAGTACTTC.